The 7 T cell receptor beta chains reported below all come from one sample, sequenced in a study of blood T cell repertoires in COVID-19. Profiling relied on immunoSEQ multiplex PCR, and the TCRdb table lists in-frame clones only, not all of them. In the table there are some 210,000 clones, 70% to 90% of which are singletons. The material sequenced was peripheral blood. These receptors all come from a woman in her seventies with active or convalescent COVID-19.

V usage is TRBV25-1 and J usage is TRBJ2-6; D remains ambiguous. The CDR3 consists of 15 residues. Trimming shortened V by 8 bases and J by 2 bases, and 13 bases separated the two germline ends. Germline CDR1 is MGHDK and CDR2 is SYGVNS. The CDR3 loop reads CASHMEMPGANVLTF. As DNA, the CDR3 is TGTGCCAGCCACATGGAGATGCCTGGGGCCAACGTCCTGACTTTC.

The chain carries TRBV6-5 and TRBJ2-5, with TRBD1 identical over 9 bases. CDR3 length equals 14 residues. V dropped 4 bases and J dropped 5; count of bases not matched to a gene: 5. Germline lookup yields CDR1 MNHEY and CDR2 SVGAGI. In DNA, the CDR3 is TGTGCCAGCAGTTTACAGGGGGCGTGGGAGACCCAGTACTTC. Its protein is CASSLQGAWETQYF.

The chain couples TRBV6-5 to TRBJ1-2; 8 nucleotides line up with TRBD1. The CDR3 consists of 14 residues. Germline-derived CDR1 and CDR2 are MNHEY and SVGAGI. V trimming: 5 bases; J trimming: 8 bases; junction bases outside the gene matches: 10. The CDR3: CASSPGTGFGGYTF. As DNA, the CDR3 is TGTGCCAGCAGTCCCGGGACAGGATTTGGAGGCTACACCTTC.

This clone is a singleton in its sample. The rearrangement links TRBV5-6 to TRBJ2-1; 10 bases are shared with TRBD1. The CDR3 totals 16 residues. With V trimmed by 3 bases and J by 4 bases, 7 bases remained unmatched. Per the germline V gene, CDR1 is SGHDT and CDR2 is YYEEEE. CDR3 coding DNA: TGTGCCAGCAGCTCCCCCCTGGACAGGGGGTACAATGAGCAGTTCTTC. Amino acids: CASSSPLDRGYNEQFF.

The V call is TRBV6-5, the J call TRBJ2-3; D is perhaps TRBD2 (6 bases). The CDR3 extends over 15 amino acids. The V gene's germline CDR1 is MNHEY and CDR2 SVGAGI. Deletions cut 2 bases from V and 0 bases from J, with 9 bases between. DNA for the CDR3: TGTGCCAGCAGTTACAGGAGCGGGAGCACAGATACGCAGTATTTT. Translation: CASSYRSGSTDTQYF.

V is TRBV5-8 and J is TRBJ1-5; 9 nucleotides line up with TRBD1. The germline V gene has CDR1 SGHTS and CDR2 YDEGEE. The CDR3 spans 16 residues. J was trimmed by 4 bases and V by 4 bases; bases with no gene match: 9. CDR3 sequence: CASSRQTGTGNQPQHF. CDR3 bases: TGTGCCAGCAGCCGACAAACCGGGACAGGGAATCAGCCCCAGCATTTT.

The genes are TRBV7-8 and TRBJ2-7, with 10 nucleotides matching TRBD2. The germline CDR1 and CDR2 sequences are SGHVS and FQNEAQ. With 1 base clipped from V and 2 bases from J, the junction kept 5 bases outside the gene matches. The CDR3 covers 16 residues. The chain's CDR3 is CASSLGWLAGAYEQYF. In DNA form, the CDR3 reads TGTGCCAGCAGCTTAGGTTGGCTAGCGGGAGCCTACGAGCAGTACTTC.